One sample yielded the 11 T cell receptor beta chains listed below, sequenced in a study of T cell repertoires in cytomegalovirus infection (dated by TCRdb to 2018 to 2020). Sequencing used an Illumina HiSeq 1500. Clones were called with MiXCR by TCRdb after fastp trimmed the public reads at Q25, and only in-frame beta chains were retained. All rows with the same CDR3 protein become a single entry with the most common DNA and genes. This sample has about 140,000 distinct CDR3 sequences in its table, and 5.5% to 7% of those were observed once. The top ten hold roughly 18% of the sample. The sample taken for sequencing was PBMCs. These receptors came from a human donor in good health (CMV status not recorded). Some clones in this sample may be carry-over from other donors' samples.

This clonotype has a count of ten or more. CDR3: CASRTGGRTDTQYF. The CDR3 nucleotides read TGTGCCAGCAGAACGGGGGGGCGGACAGATACGCAGTATTTT. V and J are TRBV28 and TRBJ2-3; 8 nucleotides line up with TRBD2. Germline-derived CDR1 and CDR2 are MDHEN and SYDVKM. Trimming cost V 6 bases and J 3 bases; bases outside gene matches: 5. The CDR3 covers 14 residues. Looking up the rest from reference TRBV28 and TRBJ2-3 gives the full variable domain: DVKVTQSSRYLVKRTGEKVFLECVQDMDHENMFWYRQDPGLGLRLIYFSYDVKMKEKGDIPEGYSVSREKKERFSLILESASTNQTSMYLCASRTGGRTDTQYFGPGTRLTVL.

This clonotype showed up just a few times. The chain is built from TRBV6-2 or TRBV6-3 and TRBJ1-2, with D possibly matching TRBD1 (5 bases). V lost 5 bases to trimming and J lost 8 bases, with 12 bases between them. This CDR3 has 12 residues. CDR1 and CDR2 from the germline V gene are MNHEY and SVGEGT. CDR3 nucleotide sequence: TGTGCCAGCAGTACGCCAACAGGCGGCTACACCTTC. Residues: CASSTPTGGYTF.

This clonotype occurred many times. The chain combines TRBV14 with TRBJ2-2; perhaps TRBD2 as D (5 bases). Trimming pared 0 bases from V and 5 bases from J, leaving 13 bases between. CDR3 length: 16 amino acids. Germline V gene data show CDR1 as SGHDN and CDR2 as FVKESK. CDR3 nucleotide sequence: TGTGCCAGCAGCCAAGAGCCGCGTGGGAGAACCGGGGAGCTGTTTTTT. It codes for CASSQEPRGRTGELFF.

This chain links TRBV7-2 with TRBJ1-4, with D perhaps TRBD1 (6 bases). V shed 5 bases and J shed 5 bases, with 15 bases lying between them. Looked up from germline, CDR1 is SGHTA and CDR2 is FQGNSA. The CDR3 runs to 15 residues. This chain's CDR3 is CASSPQGGENEKLFF. The CDR3 coding sequence is TGTGCCAGCAGCCCACAGGGTGGGGAGAATGAAAAACTGTTTTTT. Variable domain in full (rest from reference TRBV7-2 and TRBJ1-4): GAGVSQSPSNKVTEKGKDVELRCDPISGHTALYWYRQSLGQGLEFLIYFQGNSAPDKSGLPSDRFSAERTGGSVSTLTIQRTQQEDSAVYLCASSPQGGENEKLFFGSGTQLSVL.

This clonotype showed up many times. CDR3: CASSPTGGRNTGELFF. CDR3 nucleotide sequence: TGTGCCAGCAGTCCTACAGGGGGCCGCAACACCGGGGAGCTGTTTTTT. The rearrangement links TRBV12-3 or TRBV12-4 to TRBJ2-2; 9 positions agree with TRBD1. With V trimmed by 5 bases and J by 2 bases, 6 bases remained unmatched. The CDR3 runs 16 residues.

This clonotype has just a few counts. The chain joins TRBV6-5 to TRBJ2-3, with TRBD2 matching over 13 bases. Trimming took 5 bases from V and 4 from J; bases not matched to a gene: 3. This CDR3 is 15 amino acids long. Germline V gives CDR1 MNHEY, CDR2 SVGAGI. CDR3 sequence: CASSELAGGPDTQYF. For the CDR3, the DNA is TGTGCCAGCAGTGAACTAGCGGGGGGGCCAGATACGCAGTATTTT.

This clonotype was counted many times. The V gene is TRBV29-1, the J gene TRBJ1-1; D is perhaps TRBD1 (6 bases). V lost 6 bases and J lost 1, with 9 bases in between. This CDR3 spans 12 amino acids. Germline CDR1 is SQVTM and CDR2 is ANQGSEA. The CDR3 sequence is CSVAQGNTEAFF. CDR3 DNA: TGCAGCGTAGCACAGGGGAACACTGAAGCTTTCTTT.

This clonotype was observed many times. The chain combines TRBV7-6 with TRBJ2-7, with 8 bases that match TRBD1. With 2 bases clipped from V and 5 bases from J, the junction kept 5 bases outside the gene matches. The CDR3 has 14 amino acids. CDR1 SGHVS and CDR2 FNYEAQ come from the germline V gene. The CDR3 coding sequence is TGTGCCAGCAGCTTAAACAGGGGGGAGGACGAGCAGTACTTC. Protein product: CASSLNRGEDEQYF.

In its sample, this clonotype was seen many times. The J gene is TRBJ2-3, the V gene TRBV4-1; D not resolved. This CDR3 is built from 16 residues. The germline gives CDR1 MGHRA, CDR2 YSYEKL. Trimming removed 0 bases from V and 2 bases from J, with 12 bases in between. This CDR3 reads CASSQDHGQVTDTQYF. The CDR3 bases are TGCGCCAGCAGCCAAGATCACGGCCAGGTCACAGATACGCAGTATTTT.

The V call is TRBV5-5, the J call TRBJ2-1; 12 nucleotides align to TRBD1. Looked up from germline, CDR1 is SGHKS and CDR2 is YYEKEE (reference sequence). Trimming removed 1 base from V and 1 base from J; junction bases left unmatched: 9. CDR3 size: 19 residues. DNA of the CDR3: TGTGCCAGCAGCTTGCCCGGGACAGGGGGCCGAAGGTCCTACAATGAGCAGTTCTTC. It codes for CASSLPGTGGRRSYNEQFF.

The table lists this clonotype with many counts. The V gene is TRBV28, the J gene TRBJ2-3, with TRBD2 identical over 9 bases. V lost 3 bases, J lost 8 bases, and 12 bases stayed unmatched. Germline V gene sequence: CDR1 MDHEN, CDR2 SYDVKM. The CDR3 extends over 16 amino acids. The CDR3 nucleotides are TGTGCCAGCAGTTTCAGGGGGGCGGGGGGGCCCGTTACGCAGTATTTT. It is translated as CASSFRGAGGPVTQYF. The entire variable domain, with the rest obtained from reference TRBV28 and TRBJ2-3, is as follows: DVKVTQSSRYLVKRTGEKVFLECVQDMDHENMFWYRQDPGLGLRLIYFSYDVKMKEKGDIPEGYSVSREKKERFSLILESASTNQTSMYLCASSFRGAGGPVTQYFGPGTRLTVL.